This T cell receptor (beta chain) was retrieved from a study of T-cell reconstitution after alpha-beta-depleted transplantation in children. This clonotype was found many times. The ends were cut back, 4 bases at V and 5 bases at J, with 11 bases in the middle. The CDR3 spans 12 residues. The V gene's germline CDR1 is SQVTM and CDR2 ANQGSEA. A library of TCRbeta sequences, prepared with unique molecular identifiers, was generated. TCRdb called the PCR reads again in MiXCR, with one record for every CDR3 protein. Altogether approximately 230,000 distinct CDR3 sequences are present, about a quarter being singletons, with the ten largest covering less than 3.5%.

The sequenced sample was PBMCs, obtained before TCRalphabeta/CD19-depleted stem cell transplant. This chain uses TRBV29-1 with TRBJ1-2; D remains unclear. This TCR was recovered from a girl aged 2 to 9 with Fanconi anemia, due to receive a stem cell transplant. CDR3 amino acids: CSVGPPAYGYTF. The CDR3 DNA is TGCAGCGTTGGCCCTCCGGCTTATGGCTACACCTTC.